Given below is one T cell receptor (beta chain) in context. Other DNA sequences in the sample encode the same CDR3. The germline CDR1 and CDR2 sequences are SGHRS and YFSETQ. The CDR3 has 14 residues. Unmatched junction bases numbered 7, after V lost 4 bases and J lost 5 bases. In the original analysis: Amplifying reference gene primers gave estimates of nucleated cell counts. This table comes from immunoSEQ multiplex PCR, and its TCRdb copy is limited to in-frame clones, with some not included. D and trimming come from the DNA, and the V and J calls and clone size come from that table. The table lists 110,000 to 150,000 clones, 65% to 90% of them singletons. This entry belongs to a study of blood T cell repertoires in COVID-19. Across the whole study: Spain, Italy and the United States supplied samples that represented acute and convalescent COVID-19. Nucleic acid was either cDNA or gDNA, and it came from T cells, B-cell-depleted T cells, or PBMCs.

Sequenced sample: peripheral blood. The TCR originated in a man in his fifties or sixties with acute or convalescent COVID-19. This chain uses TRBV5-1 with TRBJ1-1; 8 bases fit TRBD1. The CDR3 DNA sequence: TGCGCCAGCAGCAGGGGGACAGGAGATACTGAAGCTTTCTTT. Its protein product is CASSRGTGDTEAFF.